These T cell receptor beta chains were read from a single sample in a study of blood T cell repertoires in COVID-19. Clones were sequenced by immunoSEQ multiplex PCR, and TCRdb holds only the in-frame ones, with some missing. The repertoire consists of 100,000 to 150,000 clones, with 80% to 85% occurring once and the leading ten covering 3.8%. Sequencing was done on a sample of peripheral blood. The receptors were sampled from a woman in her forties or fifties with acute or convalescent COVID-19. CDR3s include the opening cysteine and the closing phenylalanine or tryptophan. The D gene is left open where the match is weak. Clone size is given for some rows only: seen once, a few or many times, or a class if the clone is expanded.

CATAFGQGDTGELFF	TGTGCCACCGCTTTTGGACAGGGGGACACCGGGGAGCTGTTTTTT	TRBD1	TRBV10-3	TRBJ2-2	-
CASSSTRAPAGNTIYF	TGTGCCAGCAGCTCTACCAGGGCCCCAGCCGGAAACACCATATATTTT	-	TRBV7-9	TRBJ1-3	-
CASSQTTESHYGYTF	TGCGCCAGCAGCCAAACGACAGAATCCCACTATGGCTACACCTTC	-	TRBV4-1	TRBJ1-2	few
CASSLDSWGRTEAFF	TGTGCCAGCAGCTTAGATTCATGGGGGAGGACTGAAGCTTTCTTT	-	TRBV7-6	TRBJ1-1	-
CASSRVLTTDTQYF	TGTGCCAGCAGCCGAGTCCTGACAACAGATACGCAGTATTTT	-	TRBV3-1/TRBV3-2	TRBJ2-3	-
CASSEEDGNTIYF	TGTGCCAGCAGTGAGGAGGATGGAAACACCATATATTTT	-	TRBV2	TRBJ1-3	-
CASSLRGGEQYF	TGTGCCAGCAGTTTGAGAGGCGGCGAGCAGTACTTC	-	TRBV12-3/TRBV12-4	TRBJ2-7	-
CASSWGTDRSTFQYF	TGTGCCAGCAGTTGGGGGACCGACAGGAGTACCTTCCAGTACTTC	-	TRBV27	TRBJ2-7	-
CASSQQSGTNNEQFF	TGTGCCAGCAGCCAACAATCCGGGACTAACAATGAGCAGTTCTTC	TRBD2	TRBV3-1/TRBV3-2	TRBJ2-1	-
CASSQGRGPHSSSYEQYF	TGTGCCAGCAGCCAGGGGCGCGGACCTCACTCGAGCTCCTACGAGCAGTACTTC	-	TRBV14	TRBJ2-7	-